The 27 T cell receptor beta chains listed next were all sequenced from one sample in a study of immune evolution from preneoplasia to lung adenocarcinoma. Clones were sequenced by immunoSEQ multiplex PCR, and TCRdb holds only the in-frame ones, with some missing. Here the sample spans approximately 7,300 clones, 72% being singletons. Sequencing was performed on FFPE lung adenocarcinoma in situ tissue. The receptors shown here come from a donor aged 70 or over with lung adenocarcinoma. Some clones in this sample may be carry-over from other donors' samples.

In this sample, this clone turned up a few times. The chain carries TRBV7-9 and TRBJ2-7; 8 bases map to TRBD1. The CDR3 length is 14 residues. The V gene end was trimmed by 5 bases and the J gene end by 4 bases; junction bases not matched to a gene: 7. Germline V lookup: CDR1 SEHNR, CDR2 FQNEAQ (reference sequence). For the CDR3, the DNA is TGTGCCAGCAGCCTTGTGGACAGGGCGTACGAGCAGTACTTC. Translated, it gives CASSLVDRAYEQYF.

J is TRBJ2-3 and V is TRBV5-6, with no clear D. CDR1 and CDR2 from the germline V gene are SGHDT and YYEEEE. This CDR3 region has 14 residues. Between the trimmed V and J ends, which lost 0 bases and 0 bases, there was a span of 5 bases. The CDR3 DNA reads TGTGCCAGCAGCTTGGAAGGTAGCACAGATACGCAGTATTTT. Protein sequence: CASSLEGSTDTQYF.

The count of this clone is one. The V call is TRBV7-6, the J call TRBJ1-4; the D gene is possibly TRBD1 (5 bases). In germline, CDR1 is SGHVS, CDR2 FNYEAQ. V dropped 3 bases and J dropped 3 bases, with 8 bases sitting between them. This CDR3 comprises 14 residues. CDR3 nucleotide sequence: TGTGCCAGCAGCTTGGGGGTCTCTAATGAAAAACTGTTTTTT. Translated, it gives CASSLGVSNEKLFF.

CDR3 amino acids: CASHHPLKVRVGYTF. CDR3 sequence (DNA): TGTGCCAGCCACCACCCCTTAAAGGTACGGGTTGGCTACACCTTC. V is TRBV28 and J is TRBJ1-2; D is unresolved. Germline V CDR1 and CDR2: MDHEN, SYDVKM. Trimming cost V 8 bases and J 7 bases, with 23 bases left between them. There are 15 residues in the CDR3.

The V and J genes are TRBV28 and TRBJ2-4, with 9 bases aligning to TRBD1. The V gene's germline CDR1 is MDHEN and CDR2 SYDVKM. The CDR3 totals 13 residues. Unmatched junction bases numbered 4, after V lost 5 bases and J lost 8 bases. This CDR3 reads CASSPGTGYIQYF. The DNA for the CDR3 is TGTGCCAGCAGTCCCGGGACAGGGTACATTCAGTACTTC.

V is TRBV7-9 and J is TRBJ1-4; no definite D call. Germline lookup yields CDR1 SEHNR and CDR2 FQNEAQ (reference sequence). The ends were cut back, 1 base at V and 5 bases at J, with 11 bases in the middle. The CDR3 totals 15 residues. The CDR3 is CASSLVVAGNEKLFF. CDR3 nucleotides: TGTGCCAGCAGCTTAGTGGTGGCCGGGAATGAAAAACTGTTTTTT.

This clone is large (0.1 to 1%). The rearrangement links TRBV30 to TRBJ1-1, with 8 bases identical to TRBD1. After removal of 7 bases from V and 0 bases from J, the junction contained 4 bases not matched to a gene. This CDR3 spans 13 amino acids. CDR1 GTSNPN and CDR2 SVGIG come from the germline V gene (reference sequence). The DNA of the CDR3 is TGTGCCTTTCACAGGGGGGTGAACACTGAAGCTTTCTTT. Translation gives CAFHRGVNTEAFF.

This rearrangement joins TRBV2 to TRBJ1-2; D is unclear. The CDR3 is 13 amino acids. Between the trimmed V and J ends, which lost 6 bases and 3 bases, there was a span of 11 bases. CDR1 and CDR2 (germline): SNHLY, FYNNEI. CDR3 residues: CASSPDRDYGYTF. The CDR3, as DNA: TGTGCCAGCAGCCCCGATAGGGACTATGGCTACACCTTC.

This clone has just a few counts. The chain has TRBV7-2 and TRBJ2-3; D gene ambiguous. CDR3 length: 12 amino acids. Trimming left V 5 bases short and J 4 bases short, with 7 bases between. CDR1 is SGHTA and CDR2 is FQGNSA in the germline V gene. This CDR3 is CASSPLADTQYF. In DNA, the CDR3 is TGTGCCAGCAGCCCCCTCGCAGATACGCAGTATTTT.

The V call is TRBV7-9, the J call TRBJ1-5, with D uncertain. V was clipped by 1 base and J by 5 bases, with 12 bases between them. Germline CDR1 SEHNR, CDR2 FQNEAQ (reference sequence). This CDR3 spans 15 amino acids. The CDR3 bases are TGTGCCAGCAGCTTAGGTGCGCGGCCGGATCAGCCCCAGCATTTT. Protein: CASSLGARPDQPQHF.

This clone has a handful of counts. The rearrangement joins TRBV30 to TRBJ1-1; D is undetermined. The CDR3 is made up of 13 amino acids. Germline V gene lookup returns CDR1 GTSNPN and CDR2 SVGIG (reference sequence). The V and J ends lost 1 base and 7 bases respectively, with 13 bases between them. The chain's CDR3 is CAWSGNKRGEAFF. The CDR3 bases are TGTGCCTGGAGTGGCAACAAACGCGGTGAAGCTTTCTTT.

This chain connects TRBV19 to TRBJ1-1; 11 bases fit TRBD1. Germline V gives CDR1 LNHDA, CDR2 SQIVND (reference sequence). V shed 3 bases, J shed 4 bases, and the junction held 7 bases outside the gene matches. The CDR3 has 16 residues. CDR3 in DNA: TGTGCCAGTAGTATTTCCGGGACAGGGGGTTTCACTGAAGCTTTCTTT. It specifies CASSISGTGGFTEAFF.

This clone has just a few counts. The chain is built from TRBV10-2 and TRBJ2-7, with 7 nucleotides matching TRBD1. CDR1 is WSHSY and CDR2 is SAAADI in the germline V gene. With V trimmed by 3 bases and J by 3 bases, 5 bases remained unmatched. CDR3 length equals 14 residues. The CDR3 coding sequence is TGCGCCAGCAGTGAACGAGGGGGCCTCTACGAGCAGTACTTC. Translating gives CASSERGGLYEQYF.

This clone appeared a few times. The genes are TRBV5-4 and TRBJ1-1, with D unclear. Per the germline V gene, CDR1 is SGHNT and CDR2 is YYREEE (reference sequence). Between the trimmed V and J ends, which lost 3 bases and 1 base, there was a span of 16 bases. CDR3 length equals 16 residues. CDR3 in amino acids: CASSSRLGAGNTEAFF. For the CDR3, the DNA is TGTGCCAGCAGCTCAAGACTCGGTGCAGGGAACACTGAAGCTTTCTTT.

J is TRBJ1-1 and V is TRBV5-1; D not resolved. CDR3 length: 14 amino acids. V lost 0 bases and J 0 bases, leaving 6 bases between the germline ends. CDR1 and CDR2 (germline): SGHRS, YFSETQ. For the CDR3, the DNA is TGCGCCAGCAGCTTGGACACAGTGAACACTGAAGCTTTCTTT. Amino acid sequence: CASSLDTVNTEAFF.

This clone was seen a handful of times. The chain couples TRBV30 to TRBJ2-7; no firm D call. The CDR3 has 15 residues. Germline V CDR1 and CDR2: GTSNPN, SVGIG (reference sequence). V was clipped by 0 bases and J by 4 bases, with 16 bases between them. The CDR3 DNA is TGTGCCTGGAGTGTACCATTTGACTCAGCATACGAGCAGTACTTC. It yields the protein CAWSVPFDSAYEQYF.

The rearrangement joins TRBV4-1 to TRBJ2-3, with TRBD2 identical over 8 bases. Germline V CDR1 and CDR2: MGHRA, YSYEKL. The CDR3 covers 16 residues. V was pared by 2 bases and J by 3 bases, with 7 bases of the junction left unmatched. In DNA form, the CDR3 reads TGCGCCAGCAGCCAACCTCCCGCGGGGGGAACAGATACGCAGTATTTT. This translates into CASSQPPAGGTDTQYF.

This clone was detected a few times. CDR3 sequence (DNA): TGTGCCAGCAGTTGGACAGGGGGCAATCAGCCCCAGCATTTT. This sequence encodes CASSWTGGNQPQHF. The J gene is TRBJ1-5, the V gene TRBV27; 9 bases match TRBD1. The CDR3 is 14 residues long. Germline V CDR1 and CDR2: MNHEY, SMNVEV (reference sequence). The trim removed 4 bases at V and 2 bases at J, leaving 0 bases unmatched.

This rearrangement joins TRBV5-8 to TRBJ1-1; 7 bases are a match to TRBD1. Looked up from germline, CDR1 is SGHTS and CDR2 is YDEGEE. The CDR3 has 13 residues. Unmatched junction bases numbered 12, after V lost 5 bases and J lost 11 bases. This chain's CDR3 is CASRHRDSSMAFF. CDR3 coding DNA: TGTGCCAGCAGACACCGGGACAGCAGTATGGCTTTCTTT.

The V call is TRBV30, the J call TRBJ2-2, with D tentatively TRBD1 (7 bases). The V end lost 0 bases, the J end lost 4 bases, and 15 bases lay between the germline ends. The length of the CDR3 is 16 residues. Germline CDR1 reads GTSNPN; CDR2 reads SVGIG (reference sequence). The CDR3 is CAWSVQGTAGTGELFF. In DNA form, the CDR3 reads TGTGCCTGGAGTGTACAGGGGACAGCGGGCACCGGGGAGCTGTTTTTT.

This clone was recorded only once. This chain links TRBV14 with TRBJ2-7; a possible D gene is TRBD2 (5 bases). The ends were cut back, 0 bases at V and 2 bases at J, with 11 bases in the middle. CDR1 and CDR2 from the germline V gene are SGHDN and FVKESK. The CDR3 is 15 amino acids. The CDR3 reads CASSQDPVRAYEQYF. The CDR3 nucleotides read TGTGCCAGCAGCCAAGATCCGGTGAGGGCCTACGAGCAGTACTTC.

The chain combines TRBV7-2 with TRBJ1-4; 9 bases are shared with TRBD1. Per germline, CDR1 SGHTA and CDR2 FQGNSA. Losses at the gene ends were 8 bases for V and 7 bases for J; bases not matched to a gene: 14. The CDR3 loop spans 16 amino acids. The CDR3 region has the DNA TGTGCCAGCGCCCGGGACAGGGCCCGCGTGGGTGAAAAACTGTTTTTT. Residues: CASARDRARVGEKLFF.

This clone appeared a single time. The chain carries TRBV5-5 and TRBJ1-1, with D unresolved. The CDR3 sequence is 14 residues long. Trimming left V 2 bases short and J 0 bases short, with 8 bases between. Per germline, CDR1 SGHKS and CDR2 YYEKEE (reference sequence). The chain's CDR3 is CASSLVIMNTEAFF. DNA of the CDR3: TGTGCCAGCAGCTTAGTAATCATGAACACTGAAGCTTTCTTT.

The chain recombines TRBV20-1 with TRBJ2-7; no clear D. V was pared by 3 bases and J by 3 bases, with 6 bases between. CDR1 and CDR2 from the germline V gene are DFQATT and SNEGSKA (reference sequence). The CDR3 has 11 amino acids. The CDR3 is CSASSSYEQYF. In DNA form, the CDR3 reads TGCAGTGCTAGTTCAAGCTACGAGCAGTACTTC.

This clone ranks as medium-sized. The chain combines TRBV9 with TRBJ2-2, with 11 bases fitting TRBD2. Germline lookup yields CDR1 SGDLS and CDR2 YYNGEE. Trimming cost V 4 bases and J 1 base; bases outside gene matches: 9. The length of the CDR3 is 18 residues. The CDR3 nucleotides are TGTGCCAGCAGCTACGGGATTAGCGGGAGGGTGAACACCGGGGAGCTGTTTTTT. Translating gives CASSYGISGRVNTGELFF. The full variable domain, its missing parts supplied by reference TRBV9 and TRBJ2-2, is DSGVTQTPKHLITATGQRVTLRCSPRSGDLSVYWYQQSLDQGLQFLIQYYNGEERAKGNILERFSAQQFPDLHSELNLSSLELGDSALYFCASSYGISGRVNTGELFFGEGSRLTVL.

The V call is TRBV6-1, the J call TRBJ1-1; no reliable D call. CDR1 is MNHNS, CDR2 SASEGT, per germline. This CDR3 is built from 14 residues. V was trimmed by 3 bases and J by 0 bases, leaving 8 bases between them. CDR3 DNA sequence: TGTGCCAGCAGTGATCCGGACCTGAACACTGAAGCTTTCTTT. Encoded protein: CASSDPDLNTEAFF.

This chain links TRBV7-2 with TRBJ2-4, with TRBD1 as a possible D gene (6 bases). Germline V gene sequence: CDR1 SGHTA, CDR2 FQGNSA. The CDR3 totals 15 residues. V dropped 4 bases and J dropped 5 bases, with 15 bases sitting between them. This chain's CDR3 is CASSSPYRQENIQYF. CDR3 bases: TGTGCCAGCAGCTCACCGTACAGACAGGAAAACATTCAGTACTTC.